A selection of T cell receptor beta chains follows, all from one sample in a study of shared clonotypes between healthy human individuals. Profiled with immunoSEQ multiplex PCR; TCRdb holds only in-frame clones, not every one. The sample carries under 1,900,000 clones, 98% recorded once. The material sequenced was naive CD4+ T cells sorted from blood. These receptors were taken from a man aged 30 to 39 in good health. Both conserved end residues are part of each CDR3. Each record gives: D gene, J gene, clone size, CDR3 length, V gene, CDR3 protein, CDR3 DNA. A D gene is named only where the DNA matches it firmly. The size entry is marked missing in some rows and otherwise reads once, few, many or a size class.

d_gene: NA; j_gene: TRBJ2-6; abundance: NA; len: 14; v_gene: TRBV5-1; CDR3aa: CASHGDSGANVLTF; CDR3nt: TGCGCCAGCCATGGAGACTCTGGGGCCAACGTCCTGACTTTC
d_gene: NA; j_gene: TRBJ2-1; abundance: NA; len: 19; v_gene: TRBV12-5; CDR3aa: CASGLASPSPAGSYNEQFF; CDR3nt: TGTGCTAGTGGTTTGGCCTCGCCCTCGCCAGCGGGCTCCTACAATGAGCAGTTCTTC
d_gene: TRBD1; j_gene: TRBJ1-1; abundance: NA; len: 13; v_gene: TRBV2; CDR3aa: CASLGQPNTEAFF; CDR3nt: TGTGCCAGCCTGGGACAGCCGAACACTGAAGCTTTCTTT
d_gene: TRBD1; j_gene: TRBJ2-7; abundance: NA; len: 14; v_gene: TRBV7-2; CDR3aa: CASSGRTGISEQYF; CDR3nt: TGTGCCAGCAGCGGAAGGACAGGGATTAGCGAGCAGTACTTC
d_gene: NA; j_gene: TRBJ2-2; abundance: NA; len: 14; v_gene: TRBV5-1; CDR3aa: CASSDGTDTGELFF; CDR3nt: TGCGCCAGCAGCGACGGGACGGACACCGGGGAGCTGTTTTTT
d_gene: NA; j_gene: TRBJ2-5; abundance: NA; len: 14; v_gene: TRBV9; CDR3aa: CASSVSPGSETQYF; CDR3nt: TGTGCCAGCAGCGTATCTCCAGGGTCGGAGACCCAGTACTTC
d_gene: NA; j_gene: TRBJ2-1; abundance: once; len: 19; v_gene: TRBV7-2; CDR3aa: CASSLAIDRRPKSYNEQFF; CDR3nt: TGTGCCAGCAGCTTAGCGATAGATCGGAGGCCGAAGAGCTACAATGAGCAGTTCTTC
d_gene: NA; j_gene: TRBJ2-4; abundance: once; len: 15; v_gene: TRBV5-6; CDR3aa: CASSSEPTAKNIQYF; CDR3nt: TGTGCCAGCAGCTCTGAGCCCACGGCCAAAAACATTCAGTACTTC
d_gene: TRBD2; j_gene: TRBJ2-7; abundance: once; len: 16; v_gene: TRBV7-2; CDR3aa: CASSLVTSGSSYEQYF; CDR3nt: TGTGCCAGCAGCTTAGTTACTAGCGGGAGCTCCTACGAGCAGTACTTC
d_gene: NA; j_gene: TRBJ1-2; abundance: NA; len: 14; v_gene: TRBV10-3; CDR3aa: CAISVEGTYYGYTF; CDR3nt: TGTGCCATCAGTGTTGAGGGGACCTACTATGGCTACACCTTC
d_gene: NA; j_gene: TRBJ1-4; abundance: NA; len: 15; v_gene: TRBV11-2; CDR3aa: CASSPRTETNEKLFF; CDR3nt: TGTGCCAGCAGCCCACGGACGGAAACTAATGAAAAACTGTTTTTT
d_gene: NA; j_gene: TRBJ2-1; abundance: NA; len: 12; v_gene: TRBV5-4; CDR3aa: CASSLGQNEQFF; CDR3nt: TGTGCCAGCAGCCTAGGACAGAATGAGCAGTTCTTC
d_gene: NA; j_gene: TRBJ2-3; abundance: NA; len: 13; v_gene: TRBV5-1; CDR3aa: CASSLRQAYTQYF; CDR3nt: TGCGCCAGCAGCTTGAGGCAGGCATATACGCAGTATTTT
d_gene: NA; j_gene: TRBJ2-7; abundance: NA; len: 13; v_gene: TRBV10-2; CDR3aa: CASSESRAYEQYF; CDR3nt: TGCGCCAGCAGTGAGTCCAGAGCCTACGAGCAGTACTTC
d_gene: NA; j_gene: TRBJ2-1; abundance: NA; len: 18; v_gene: TRBV9; CDR3aa: CASSVTRSGILAYNEQFF; CDR3nt: TGTGCCAGCAGCGTAACCCGTAGCGGTATCCTAGCCTACAATGAGCAGTTCTTC
d_gene: NA; j_gene: TRBJ2-6; abundance: NA; len: 14; v_gene: TRBV9; CDR3aa: CASSVLSGANVLTF; CDR3nt: TGTGCCAGCAGCGTACTCTCGGGGGCCAACGTCCTGACTTTC
d_gene: TRBD1; j_gene: TRBJ2-3; abundance: NA; len: 15; v_gene: TRBV4-3; CDR3aa: CASSQLQGGTDTQYF; CDR3nt: TGCGCCAGCAGCCAACTGCAGGGGGGCACAGATACGCAGTATTTT
d_gene: NA; j_gene: TRBJ2-5; abundance: NA; len: 17; v_gene: TRBV5-1; CDR3aa: CASSLGLITGNNETQYF; CDR3nt: TGCGCCAGCAGCTTGGGTCTGATAACAGGGAACAATGAGACCCAGTACTTC
d_gene: NA; j_gene: TRBJ2-1; abundance: NA; len: 16; v_gene: TRBV5-1; CDR3aa: CASSLGGLSSYNEQFF; CDR3nt: TGCGCCAGCAGCTTGGGTGGGCTGAGCTCCTACAATGAGCAGTTCTTC
d_gene: NA; j_gene: TRBJ1-1; abundance: NA; len: 13; v_gene: TRBV30; CDR3aa: CAWSVMPRAEAFF; CDR3nt: TGTGCCTGGAGTGTAATGCCTAGGGCCGAAGCTTTCTTT
d_gene: NA; j_gene: TRBJ2-2; abundance: NA; len: 14; v_gene: TRBV5-1; CDR3aa: CASSLGKAAGELFF; CDR3nt: TGCGCCAGCAGCTTGGGCAAGGCCGCCGGGGAGCTGTTTTTT
d_gene: NA; j_gene: TRBJ1-5; abundance: NA; len: 16; v_gene: TRBV28; CDR3aa: CASSPDLPYSNQPQHF; CDR3nt: TGTGCCAGCAGTCCAGATCTCCCTTATAGCAATCAGCCCCAGCATTTT
d_gene: NA; j_gene: TRBJ2-3; abundance: NA; len: 15; v_gene: TRBV27; CDR3aa: CASSSLSLSTDTQYF; CDR3nt: TGTGCCAGCAGTTCTCTCTCCCTTAGCACAGATACGCAGTATTTT
d_gene: NA; j_gene: TRBJ2-7; abundance: NA; len: 12; v_gene: TRBV7-2; CDR3aa: CASSPSGYEQYF; CDR3nt: TGTGCCAGCAGCCCATCGGGCTACGAGCAGTACTTC
d_gene: TRBD2; j_gene: TRBJ2-7; abundance: NA; len: 15; v_gene: TRBV10-3; CDR3aa: CAISESIPSGSAEYF; CDR3nt: TGTGCCATCAGTGAGTCGATCCCTAGCGGGTCCGCGGAGTACTTC
d_gene: TRBD1; j_gene: TRBJ2-1; abundance: NA; len: 17; v_gene: TRBV5-8; CDR3aa: CASSISGTASSYNEQFF; CDR3nt: TGTGCCAGCAGCATCTCCGGGACAGCTAGCTCCTACAATGAGCAGTTCTTC
d_gene: NA; j_gene: TRBJ2-5; abundance: NA; len: 13; v_gene: TRBV10-3; CDR3aa: CAISAGQQETQYF; CDR3nt: TGTGCCATCAGTGCGGGCCAGCAAGAGACCCAGTACTTC
d_gene: NA; j_gene: TRBJ1-5; abundance: NA; len: 15; v_gene: TRBV6-1; CDR3aa: CAAQEGRVPRQPQHF; CDR3nt: TGTGCCGCCCAGGAGGGCAGGGTTCCAAGGCAGCCCCAGCATTTT
d_gene: TRBD2; j_gene: TRBJ2-1; abundance: NA; len: 17; v_gene: TRBV5-1; CDR3aa: CASSLVPVSSGYNEQFF; CDR3nt: TGCGCCAGCAGCTTAGTTCCGGTGTCTAGCGGATACAATGAGCAGTTCTTC
d_gene: NA; j_gene: TRBJ1-1; abundance: NA; len: 14; v_gene: TRBV15; CDR3aa: CATSTGGVNTEAFF; CDR3nt: TGTGCCACCAGCACCGGGGGGGTGAACACTGAAGCTTTCTTT
d_gene: TRBD2; j_gene: TRBJ2-3; abundance: NA; len: 17; v_gene: TRBV5-1; CDR3aa: CASSRQTSGRATDTQYF; CDR3nt: TGCGCCAGCAGCCGACAGACTAGCGGGAGGGCCACAGATACGCAGTATTTT
d_gene: NA; j_gene: TRBJ1-5; abundance: NA; len: 17; v_gene: TRBV5-5; CDR3aa: CASSLRADTGGNQPQHF; CDR3nt: TGTGCCAGCAGCTTGCGGGCTGACACGGGGGGCAATCAGCCCCAGCATTTT
d_gene: TRBD1; j_gene: TRBJ1-1; abundance: NA; len: 14; v_gene: TRBV5-1; CDR3aa: CASGPGQGNTEAFF; CDR3nt: TGCGCCAGCGGACCGGGACAGGGGAACACTGAAGCTTTCTTT
d_gene: NA; j_gene: TRBJ2-1; abundance: NA; len: 15; v_gene: TRBV7-3; CDR3aa: CASSLGVGPMGEQFF; CDR3nt: TGTGCCAGCAGCTTAGGGGTAGGCCCGATGGGTGAGCAGTTCTTC
d_gene: NA; j_gene: TRBJ1-5; abundance: NA; len: 14; v_gene: TRBV30; CDR3aa: CAWSLQPGDQPQHF; CDR3nt: TGTGCCTGGAGTTTACAGCCCGGGGATCAGCCCCAGCATTTT
d_gene: NA; j_gene: TRBJ1-4; abundance: NA; len: 15; v_gene: TRBV10-3; CDR3aa: CAISEGGPTNEKLFF; CDR3nt: TGTGCCATCAGTGAGGGGGGGCCGACTAATGAAAAACTGTTTTTT
d_gene: NA; j_gene: TRBJ2-3; abundance: NA; len: 12; v_gene: TRBV9; CDR3aa: CASSASTDTQYF; CDR3nt: TGTGCCAGCAGCGCATCAACAGATACGCAGTATTTT
d_gene: NA; j_gene: TRBJ1-2; abundance: NA; len: 10; v_gene: TRBV30; CDR3aa: CAWSRVRYTF; CDR3nt: TGTGCCTGGAGTAGGGTTCGCTACACCTTC
d_gene: NA; j_gene: TRBJ1-1; abundance: NA; len: 15; v_gene: TRBV9; CDR3aa: CASSASMKLGTEAFF; CDR3nt: TGTGCCAGCAGCGCAAGCATGAAGCTGGGAACTGAAGCTTTCTTT
d_gene: NA; j_gene: TRBJ2-1; abundance: NA; len: 16; v_gene: TRBV29-1; CDR3aa: CSVELLDYRIYNEQFF; CDR3nt: TGCAGCGTTGAATTATTGGACTACCGAATCTACAATGAGCAGTTCTTC
d_gene: TRBD1; j_gene: TRBJ2-1; abundance: NA; len: 15; v_gene: TRBV2; CDR3aa: CASSGIQGAGNEQFF; CDR3nt: TGTGCCAGCAGTGGAATACAGGGGGCAGGCAATGAGCAGTTCTTC
d_gene: TRBD2; j_gene: TRBJ2-2; abundance: NA; len: 16; v_gene: TRBV14; CDR3aa: CASSLGLAGHTGELFF; CDR3nt: TGTGCCAGCAGCCTAGGACTAGCGGGTCACACCGGGGAGCTGTTTTTT
d_gene: NA; j_gene: TRBJ2-7; abundance: NA; len: 14; v_gene: TRBV18; CDR3aa: CASSPGDGLARQYF; CDR3nt: TGTGCCAGCTCACCGGGGGACGGCCTCGCGCGGCAGTACTTC
d_gene: NA; j_gene: TRBJ2-3; abundance: NA; len: 12; v_gene: TRBV6-6; CDR3aa: CASSYLEVPQYF; CDR3nt: TGTGCCAGCAGTTACCTAGAAGTTCCGCAGTATTTT